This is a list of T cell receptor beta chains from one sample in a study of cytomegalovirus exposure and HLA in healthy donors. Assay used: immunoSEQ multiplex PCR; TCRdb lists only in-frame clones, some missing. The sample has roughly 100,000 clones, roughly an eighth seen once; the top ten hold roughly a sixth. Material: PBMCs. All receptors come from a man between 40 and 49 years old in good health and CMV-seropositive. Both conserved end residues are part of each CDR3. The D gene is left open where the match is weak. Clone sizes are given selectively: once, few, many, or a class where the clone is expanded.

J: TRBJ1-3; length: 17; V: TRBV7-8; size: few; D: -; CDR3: CASSSPRTAHSGNTIYF; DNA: TGTGCCAGCAGCTCGCCCCGGACAGCACACTCTGGAAACACCATATATTTT
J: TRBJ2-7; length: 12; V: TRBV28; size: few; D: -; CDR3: CASSPSTYEQYF; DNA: TGTGCCAGCAGTCCTAGTACCTACGAGCAGTACTTC
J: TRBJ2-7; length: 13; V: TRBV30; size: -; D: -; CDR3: CAWEGAGFYEQYF; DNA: TGTGCCTGGGAAGGAGCGGGTTTTTACGAGCAGTACTTC
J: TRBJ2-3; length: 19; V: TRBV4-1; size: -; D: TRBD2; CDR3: CASSQGLRASGSNADTQYF; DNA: TGCGCCAGCAGCCAAGGCCTTAGGGCTAGCGGGAGTAATGCAGATACGCAGTATTTT
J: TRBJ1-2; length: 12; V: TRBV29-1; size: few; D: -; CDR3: CSVVSIFDGYTF; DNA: TGCAGCGTTGTGTCTATTTTCGATGGCTACACCTTC
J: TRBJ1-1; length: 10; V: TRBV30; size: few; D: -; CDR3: CAWIWRGAFF; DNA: TGTGCCTGGATTTGGAGAGGAGCTTTCTTT
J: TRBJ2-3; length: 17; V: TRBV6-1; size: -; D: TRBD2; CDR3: CASSGGVEAGVTDTQYF; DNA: TGTGCCAGCAGTGGGGGGGTGGAAGCGGGAGTCACAGATACGCAGTATTTT
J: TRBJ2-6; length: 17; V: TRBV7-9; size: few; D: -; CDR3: CASSLRDGITGANVLTF; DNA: TGTGCCAGCAGCTTAAGAGACGGGATAACTGGGGCCAACGTCCTGACTTTC
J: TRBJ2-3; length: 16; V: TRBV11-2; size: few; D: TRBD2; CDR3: CASSLGSGRVSDTQYF; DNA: TGTGCCAGCAGCTTGGGTAGCGGGAGAGTCTCAGATACGCAGTATTTT
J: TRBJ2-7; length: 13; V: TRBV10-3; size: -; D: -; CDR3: CATMGSGAYEQYF; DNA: TGTGCCACCATGGGTAGCGGAGCCTACGAGCAGTACTTC